One sample yielded the 30 T cell receptor beta chains listed below, sequenced in a study of T cell responses to AZD1222 COVID-19 vaccine. Assay: immunoSEQ multiplex PCR; the TCRdb copy retains only in-frame clones and omits some. Of about 170,000 clones detected, around 88% appear once; the ten largest clones hold 0.85% to 1.2%. Sequencing used peripheral blood, obtained 28 days after the second AZD1222 dose. These receptors all stem from an adult who received the AZD1222 COVID-19 vaccine.

The rearrangement joins TRBV6-5 to TRBJ1-2; D perhaps matches TRBD1 (5 bases). The V gene lost 5 bases and the J gene lost 1 base, with 8 bases spanning the gap. Per the germline V gene, CDR1 is MNHEY and CDR2 is SVGAGI. The CDR3 covers 13 residues. This CDR3 is CASSLQGNYGYTF. CDR3 bases: TGTGCCAGCAGTCTGCAGGGTAACTATGGCTACACCTTC.

J is TRBJ2-7 and V is TRBV11-3; D is perhaps TRBD1 or TRBD2 (6 bases each). CDR1 SGHNT and CDR2 YENEEA come from the germline V gene. V was cut by 3 bases and J by 5 bases, with 14 bases left in between. The CDR3 runs to 14 residues. The CDR3 DNA sequence: TGTGCCAGCAGCTTGGGGGGCCTCGTCCACGAGCAGTACTTC. The encoded protein is CASSLGGLVHEQYF.

The chain is built from TRBV3-1 (or the pseudogene TRBV3-2) and TRBJ1-2; 10 bases are a match to TRBD1. Trimming at V came to 4 bases and at J to 3 bases, leaving 11 bases not matched to a gene. The germline CDR1 and CDR2 sequences are LGHDT and YNNKEL (reference sequence). This CDR3 is built from 17 residues. The CDR3 DNA sequence: TGTGCCAGCAGCCCGCACGGGGGGGGGACAGGGGACTATGGCTACACCTTC. This sequence encodes CASSPHGGGTGDYGYTF.

V gene TRBV19 combines with J gene TRBJ1-5; 8 bases map to TRBD1. This CDR3 region has 14 residues. Germline V CDR1 and CDR2: LNHDA, SQIVND (reference sequence). V was clipped by 6 bases and J by 6 bases; unmatched bases: 7. This CDR3 reads CASRGGQAGQPQHF. In DNA, the CDR3 is TGTGCCAGTAGAGGGGGACAGGCTGGTCAGCCCCAGCATTTT.

The chain couples TRBV4-1 to TRBJ2-3, with D perhaps matching TRBD1 (6 bases). Per germline, CDR1 MGHRA and CDR2 YSYEKL. The CDR3 consists of 13 residues. The V gene lost 3 bases and the J gene lost 3 bases, with 7 bases spanning the gap. The CDR3 sequence: CASSHQGTDTQYF. For the CDR3, the DNA is TGCGCCAGCAGCCACCAGGGGACAGATACGCAGTATTTT.

This clone was counted only a few times. The chain links TRBV2 to TRBJ1-6; TRBD1 is a possible D gene (6 bases). This CDR3 comprises 14 residues. Trimming shortened V by 6 bases and J by 9 bases, and 15 bases separated the two germline ends. The germline CDR1 and CDR2 sequences are SNHLY and FYNNEI. CDR3 loop: CASRQQGGGSPLHF. The CDR3 DNA sequence: TGTGCCAGCAGGCAACAGGGAGGTGGTTCACCCCTCCACTTT.

This sequence joins TRBV10-1 and TRBJ2-3; TRBD2 is a possible D gene (6 bases). Germline CDR1 WNHNN, CDR2 SYGVQD (reference sequence). Trimming took 5 bases from V and 4 from J, leaving 16 bases between them. The CDR3 contains 15 residues. CDR3 in amino acids: CASSKGSAGSDTQYF. The CDR3 region has the DNA TGCGCCAGCAGTAAGGGCTCAGCGGGCTCAGATACGCAGTATTTT.

The chain recombines TRBV12-3 or TRBV12-4 with TRBJ2-1; D remains ambiguous. Trimming took off 4 bases at V and 9 bases at J, with 7 bases between the two ends. The CDR3 contains 11 residues. In DNA, the CDR3 is TGTGCCAGCAGTTCTTTAGGTGAGCAGTTCTTC. Encoded protein: CASSSLGEQFF.

The chain recombines TRBV4-1 with TRBJ2-5, with D possibly matching TRBD1 (5 bases). The ends were cut back, 3 bases at V and 0 bases at J, with 8 bases in the middle. From germline, CDR1 is MGHRA and CDR2 YSYEKL. This CDR3 is built from 14 residues. The CDR3 DNA reads TGCGCCAGCAGCCACCAGGGAAACCAAGAGACCCAGTACTTC. Amino acids: CASSHQGNQETQYF.

The chain employs TRBV4-3 and TRBJ2-3, with D possibly TRBD2 on 7 matching bases. Germline loops: CDR1 LGHNA, CDR2 YSLEER. With 1 base removed from V and 2 bases from J, the gap between germline ends came to 10 bases. The CDR3 spans 15 residues. The CDR3 here is CASSQGAGHTDTQYF. In DNA, the CDR3 is TGCGCCAGCAGCCAAGGAGCGGGACACACAGATACGCAGTATTTT.

This clone was seen a single time. The genes are TRBV10-2 and TRBJ2-5; TRBD2 matches at 8 bases. The CDR3 is 13 residues long. Germline assignment: CDR1 WSHSY and CDR2 SAAADI. After removal of 9 bases from V and 5 bases from J, the junction contained 8 bases not matched to a gene. DNA of the CDR3: TGCGCCAGTCAGCGGGGGTGGGGGGAGACCCAGTACTTC. As protein: CASQRGWGETQYF.

The genes are TRBV5-6 and TRBJ2-3; 13 bases align to TRBD2. Per germline, CDR1 SGHDT and CDR2 YYEEEE. The CDR3 runs 16 residues. The ends lost 2 bases at V and 3 bases at J; junction bases unmatched: 3. The CDR3 reads CASSFGLAGVTDTQYF. The CDR3 nucleotides are TGTGCCAGCAGCTTTGGACTAGCGGGGGTAACAGATACGCAGTATTTT.

The V and J genes are TRBV4-3 and TRBJ1-5; 8 nucleotides agree with TRBD1. CDR1 LGHNA and CDR2 YSLEER come from the germline V gene. The CDR3 has 15 amino acids. V was clipped by 3 bases and J by 4 bases; unmatched bases: 5. The CDR3 bases are TGCGCCAGCAGCCAGGACAGGGTATCGAATCAGCCCCAGCATTTT. Protein product: CASSQDRVSNQPQHF.

The chain uses TRBV12-3 or TRBV12-4 and TRBJ2-1, with D hard to call. This CDR3 comprises 12 residues. Deletions cut 1 base from V and 8 bases from J, with 6 bases between. CDR3 in DNA: TGTGCCAGCAGTTTAGGGCTTGATGAGCAGTTCTTC. This encodes CASSLGLDEQFF.

This sequence joins TRBV7-9 and TRBJ2-7; 9 bases are shared with TRBD2. The germline V gene has CDR1 SEHNR and CDR2 FQNEAQ (reference sequence). The CDR3 spans 15 residues. V lost 1 base to trimming and J lost 2 bases; unmatched junction nucleotides: 3. CDR3 amino acids: CASSLEAGGTYEQYF. In DNA form, the CDR3 reads TGTGCCAGCAGCTTAGAAGCGGGGGGAACCTACGAGCAGTACTTC. Complete variable domain (other parts from reference TRBV7-9 and TRBJ2-7): DTGVSQNPRHKITKRGQNVTFRCDPISEHNRLYWYRQTLGQGPEFLTYFQNEAQLEKSRLLSDRFSAERPKGSFSTLEIQRTEQGDSAMYLCASSLEAGGTYEQYFGPGTRLTVT.

The J gene is TRBJ1-4, the V gene TRBV10-3, with D maybe TRBD1 (5 bases). Germline values: CDR1 ENHRY, CDR2 SYGVKD. This CDR3 has 15 residues. Trimming removed 0 bases from V and 7 bases from J, with 12 bases in between. CDR3 nucleotides: TGTGCCATCAGTGAGTCCGGCAGGGAAAGTGAAAAACTGTTTTTT. This encodes CAISESGRESEKLFF.

This chain connects TRBV5-1 to TRBJ1-6; D gene unclear. Between the trimmed V and J ends, which lost 4 bases and 0 bases, there was a span of 11 bases. CDR1 SGHRS and CDR2 YFSETQ come from the germline V gene. CDR3 length: 16 residues. CDR3 sequence reads: CASSPGGSSYNSPLHF. The CDR3 DNA is TGCGCCAGCAGCCCGGGAGGGAGCTCCTATAATTCACCCCTCCACTTT.

This rearrangement joins TRBV2 to TRBJ2-5; D remains unclear. This CDR3 contains 11 residues. Germline V lookup: CDR1 SNHLY, CDR2 FYNNEI. V shed 8 bases and J shed 1 base, with 5 bases lying between them. In DNA, the CDR3 is TGTGCCAGCGAAGGCCAAGAGACCCAGTACTTC. Its protein is CASEGQETQYF.

This chain connects TRBV5-5 to TRBJ1-3; 7 bases align to TRBD1. The V segment lost 1 base and the J segment 3 bases; nucleotides outside the gene matches: 7. The CDR3 has 16 residues. Germline V CDR1 and CDR2: SGHKS, YYEKEE (reference sequence). CDR3 loop: CASSLSPGGFGNTIYF. In DNA, the CDR3 is TGTGCCAGCAGCTTGTCCCCAGGGGGTTTTGGAAACACCATATATTTT.

The rearrangement joins TRBV5-1 to TRBJ2-7, with 9 bases fitting TRBD2. The germline V gene has CDR1 SGHRS and CDR2 YFSETQ. The length of the CDR3 is 13 residues. V shed 5 bases and J 7 bases; nucleotides not matched to a gene: 7. The CDR3 spells CASSGAGGEEQYF. In DNA form, the CDR3 reads TGCGCCAGCAGTGGAGCGGGGGGTGAGGAGCAGTACTTC.

This clone came up a few times. V usage is TRBV6-1 and J usage is TRBJ1-2; D may be TRBD1 (6 bases). Trimming stripped 2 bases from V and 5 bases from J, with 24 bases between. Germline V gene data show CDR1 as MNHNS and CDR2 as SASEGT. The CDR3 runs to 18 residues. The CDR3 DNA is TGTGCCAGCAGTGAAAATTGGGGGCTCTCCCCTCACCTTTATGGCTACACCTTC. Translation gives CASSENWGLSPHLYGYTF.

The chain combines TRBV7-9 with TRBJ2-1; D unresolved. In germline, CDR1 is SEHNR, CDR2 FQNEAQ (reference sequence). This CDR3 spans 16 amino acids. The germline V and J ends were trimmed by 5 bases and 2 bases, with 16 bases remaining between them. DNA for the CDR3: TGTGCCAGCAGCCGCCCCTTTGCCCAACCCTACAATGAGCAGTTCTTC. Residues: CASSRPFAQPYNEQFF.

This sequence joins TRBV5-5 and TRBJ1-2; perhaps TRBD1 as D (5 bases). The CDR3 extends over 13 amino acids. Germline CDR1 reads SGHKS; CDR2 reads YYEKEE (reference sequence). Trimming pared 0 bases from V and 8 bases from J, leaving 11 bases between. CDR3 sequence: CASSLGQGSGYTF. The CDR3 DNA follows: TGTGCCAGCAGCTTGGGTCAGGGTTCGGGCTACACCTTC.

This clone came up a few times. This chain connects TRBV7-2 to TRBJ1-5; 9 bases agree with TRBD1. The CDR3 is made up of 16 amino acids. After removal of 1 base from V and 1 base from J, the junction contained 2 bases not matched to a gene. Germline CDR1 is SGHTA and CDR2 is FQGNSA. CDR3 sequence reads: CASSLGDRVSNQPQHF. Written as DNA, the CDR3 is TGTGCCAGCAGCTTAGGGGACAGGGTGAGCAATCAGCCCCAGCATTTT.

The rearrangement links TRBV5-8 to TRBJ1-2, with D perhaps TRBD1 (6 bases). CDR1 and CDR2 from the germline V gene are SGHTS and YDEGEE. The CDR3 totals 14 residues. V gave up 4 bases and J gave up 4 bases, with 14 bases separating them. The CDR3 reads CASSRATGIYGYTF. For the CDR3, the DNA is TGTGCCAGCAGCCGGGCTACAGGGATCTATGGCTACACCTTC.

The rearrangement uses TRBV3-1 (or the pseudogene TRBV3-2) and TRBJ2-2; TRBD2 aligns across 12 bases. The CDR3 contains 19 residues. The germline CDR1 and CDR2 sequences are LGHDT and YNNKEL (reference sequence). After removal of 0 bases from V and 4 bases from J, the junction contained 9 bases not matched to a gene. CDR3 region: CASSQDPILAGGLTGELFF. The CDR3 nucleotides read TGTGCCAGCAGCCAAGATCCGATTCTAGCGGGGGGGCTCACCGGGGAGCTGTTTTTT.

The chain is built from TRBV6-5 and TRBJ2-1, with no clear D. The CDR3 is made up of 13 amino acids. The V end lost 7 bases, the J end lost 3 bases, and 10 bases lay between the germline ends. From germline, CDR1 is MNHEY and CDR2 SVGAGI. The CDR3 nucleotides are TGTGCCAGCACCCCTAAACTCTACAATGAGCAGTTCTTC. Protein sequence: CASTPKLYNEQFF.

The chain combines TRBV4-3 with TRBJ1-3; D ambiguous. CDR1 is LGHNA and CDR2 is YSLEER in the germline V gene. This CDR3 contains 14 residues. V was trimmed by 0 bases and J by 8 bases, leaving 11 bases between them. The CDR3 sequence is CASSQDRVGDTIYF. For the CDR3, the DNA is TGCGCCAGCAGCCAAGATAGGGTTGGGGACACCATATATTTT.

The chain combines TRBV10-2 with TRBJ2-3, with 9 bases lining up with TRBD1. The CDR3 length is 18 residues. Germline CDR1 WSHSY, CDR2 SAAADI. The V and J ends lost 6 bases and 0 bases, in that order; junction bases with no gene match: 13. CDR3 DNA: TGCGCCAGCAGCGGACAGGGGCGAGGGTTTTGGAGCACAGATACGCAGTATTTT. Protein product: CASSGQGRGFWSTDTQYF.

There are a few counts of this clone. The chain recombines TRBV7-9 with TRBJ2-3, with a weak D call TRBD2 (6 bases). CDR3 length: 16 amino acids. From germline, CDR1 is SEHNR and CDR2 FQNEAQ (reference sequence). The V gene lost 1 base and the J gene lost 5 bases, with 16 bases spanning the gap. CDR3 region: CASSLGASGRGDTQYF. The CDR3 DNA is TGTGCCAGCAGCTTAGGAGCAAGCGGGCGGGGAGATACGCAGTATTTT.